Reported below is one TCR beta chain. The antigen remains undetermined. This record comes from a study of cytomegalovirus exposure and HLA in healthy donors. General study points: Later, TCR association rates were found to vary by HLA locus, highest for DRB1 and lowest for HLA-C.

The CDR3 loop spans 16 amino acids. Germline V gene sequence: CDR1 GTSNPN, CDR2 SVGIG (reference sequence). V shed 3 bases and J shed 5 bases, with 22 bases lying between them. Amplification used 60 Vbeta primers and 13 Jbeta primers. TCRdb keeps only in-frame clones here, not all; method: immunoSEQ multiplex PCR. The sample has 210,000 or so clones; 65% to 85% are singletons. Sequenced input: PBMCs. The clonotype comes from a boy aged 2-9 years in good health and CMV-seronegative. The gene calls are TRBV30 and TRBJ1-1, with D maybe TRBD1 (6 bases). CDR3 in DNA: TGTGCCTGGAGGCCCGAAGTTGGGGGCGTATGGACTGAAGCTTTCTTT. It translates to CAWRPEVGGVWTEAFF. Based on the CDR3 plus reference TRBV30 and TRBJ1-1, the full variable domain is SQTIHQWPATLVQPVGSPLSLECTVEGTSNPNLYWYRQAAGRGLQLLFYSVGIGQISSEVPQNLSASRPQDRQFILSSKKLLLSDSGFYLCAWRPEVGGVWTEAFFGQGTRLTVV.